This TCR beta chain was captured in a study of cytomegalovirus exposure and HLA in healthy donors. Study-level findings and limits: A later analysis reported that several of the most significant clusters appeared to be linked to common viral pathogens, among them Epstein-Barr virus. Through in vitro validation, three CMV-associated chains were shown to be specific for CMV antigens. A prior analysis recorded that most TCR beta V segments were productive about 87% or about 30% of the time.

PCR primers comprised 60 Vbeta and 13 Jbeta primers. Method: immunoSEQ multiplex PCR; TCRdb's copy keeps in-frame clones and lacks some. The sample includes 110,000 or so clones, 65% to 85% seen only once; the top ten take roughly 2.5%. On this clone itself: Its antigen is currently unknown.

This CDR3 contains 14 residues. Germline CDR1 and CDR2: PRHDT and FYEKMQ (reference sequence). The V gene lost 5 bases and the J gene lost 5 bases, with 10 bases spanning the gap. This TCR derives from a woman aged 18-29 years in good health and CMV-seronegative. The sample taken for sequencing was PBMCs. The V call is TRBV13, the J call TRBJ1-6; D is unresolved. CDR3 protein: CASSPGTNNSPLHF. CDR3 coding DNA: TGTGCCAGCAGCCCGGGAACCAATAATTCACCCCTCCACTTT.